What follows describes a single T cell receptor beta chain. In this sample, this clone turned up a few times. Its antigen remains undetermined. It has no much larger one-base neighbor in the sample; base qualities were not kept. The sample's time point label is to be understood as: cycle 2 day 1 (C2D1) of nivolumab. Every trial patient had relapsed after autologous stem cell transplantation, and cohorts A, B and C differed in prior brentuximab vedotin exposure. The trial cohort was composed of 55 to 65 patients with relapsed/refractory classical Hodgkin lymphoma, for whom complete response, partial response or progressive disease was recorded as best overall response. In the multi-cohort phase II CheckMate 205 trial, trial patients received single-agent nivolumab. An independent review committee assessed best overall response by applying the 2007 International Working Group response criteria. Trial PBMCs were collected immediately before nivolumab initiation (C1D1) and during therapy at cycle 2 day 1 and cycle 4 day 1. Peripheral blood was collected in 8 mL Vacutainer Cell Preparation Tubes, from which PBMCs were isolated by centrifugation and then cryopreserved.

The data are from a study of PD-1 blockade in classical Hodgkin lymphoma (dated by TCRdb to the early 2020s). About the full investigation: Nivolumab dosing was 3 mg/kg intravenously every 2 weeks, continuing until either disease progression or unacceptable toxicity. A peripheral blood immune signature of response to PD-1 blockade in classical Hodgkin lymphoma was defined using TCR beta sequencing and CyTOF. The paper as a whole reports these results and caveats: The study covered only a single clinical trial cohort, and the causes of the repertoire differences, possibly disease activity or prior therapy, were still not defined. Lower diversity was observed in patients in whom nivolumab was started less than 1 year after ASCT, and these patients were excluded from later analyses so that confounding by immune reconstitution would be avoided. Baseline TCR diversity was reported to be lower in newly diagnosed patients than in healthy donors and to be lower still in relapsed/refractory patients. Baseline diversity similar to that of newly diagnosed patients was observed in trial patients achieving complete response, whereas significantly lower diversity was observed in partial responders and progressors. A significant rise by C4D1 was seen in CD4+ but not CD8+ TCR diversity (p=0.0027 vs p=0.16), with the rise being most apparent in complete responders (p=0.02).

Including the terminal cysteine and phenylalanine, the CDR3 comprises 14 residues. Just the 42-base CDR3 DNA is kept, in frame starting at base 1. Relative to germline, V is 5 bases shorter and J is 4 bases shorter, with 11 bases between their ends. CDR1 LNHDA and CDR2 SQIVND are derived from the germline V gene (reference sequence). Genomic DNA was isolated using the Qiagen DNeasy kit from unsorted PBMCs as well as from negatively selected CD4+ and CD8+ fractions. TCR beta CDR3 regions were amplified by immunoSEQ multiplex PCR using primers annealing to V and J segments. A synthetic immune receptor repertoire was used to minimize amplification bias, and any residual bias was removed computationally once sequencing was done. The authors processed their data as follows. Custom Python scripts were used to quantify repertoire diversity as the Shannon entropy index. Unsorted, CD4+ and CD8+ repertoires were examined separately, except in combined analyses, for which CD4+ and CD8+ sequences were merged in silico. Clonal expansion was defined as at least a 2-fold frequency increase after treatment relative to C1D1, with a pseudocount of 0.5 for undetected baseline clones. Clones with 0 or 1 copy at C1D1 were defined as singleton clones, while clones with 2 or more copies were defined as non-singleton clones. By matching protein sequences in sorted samples from the same patient, clones expanded in unsorted samples were annotated as CD4+, CD8+ or unknown. Wilcoxon tests on paired samples were used to test changes in diversity from C1D1 to C4D1. TCRdb took this table from immuneACCESS and kept in-frame rearrangements with V and J called. Such tables lack part of the clones; where checked against another copy, unresolved V genes explain under half of the gap, and the rest is unexplained. V, J and clone size reflect that table, while D and trimming were determined from the DNA. Within this sample are around 20,000 clones, with roughly three quarters of them counted one time only. The top ten clonotypes cover around 17% of the sample.

The TCR originated in a human donor with classical Hodgkin lymphoma. The specimen comprised peripheral blood mononuclear cells (PBMCs), sampled before the second cycle of nivolumab. The rearrangement combines TRBV19 with TRBJ2-2; 6 matching bases give a weak D call of TRBD2. The CDR3 loop reads CASSPGLRTGELFF. The bases are TGTGCCAGTAGTCCGGGACTGCGCACCGGGGAGCTGTTTTTT.